This TCR beta chain came from a study of blood T cell repertoires in COVID-19. Overall study context: Italy, Spain and the United States were the sources of the convalescent and acute COVID-19 samples. T cells, B-cell-depleted T cells, or PBMCs provided the cDNA or gDNA that served as material.

Trimming removed 1 base from V and 0 bases from J, with 7 bases in between. CDR3 size: 14 residues. Looked up from germline, CDR1 is SGHDT and CDR2 is YYEEEE. Per the authors' pipeline: Cell counts per sample came from amplifying reference gene primers. Data came from immunoSEQ multiplex PCR; TCRdb stores just in-frame clones and leaves some out. V, J and clone size are taken as reported in that table, and D and trimming were inferred from the DNA itself. The table includes about 140,000 clones, approximately 88% detected once. The TCR originated in a woman aged 50 to 60 with acute or convalescent COVID-19. The sample comprised peripheral blood. This chain uses TRBV5-6 with TRBJ1-2; TRBD1 might be the D (5 bases). The CDR3 spells CASSLRGSNYGYTF. In nucleotides, the CDR3 is TGTGCCAGCAGCTTGAGGGGTTCTAACTATGGCTACACCTTC.